The clone carrying this T cell receptor beta chain rates as medium-sized. The data were obtained in a study of T and B cells in COVID-19 patients. Study information: In the active-infection cohort, about 90% of the 20 patients had comorbidities linked to unfavorable COVID-19 outcome.

TRB rearrangements were amplified by multiplex PCR with BIOMED2 TRB-A/B primers. From the multiplex PCR reads, TCRdb called clonotypes with MiXCR, one entry per CDR3 protein. The sample records more than 7,500 distinct CDR3 sequences, about 28% being singletons. The CDR3 length is 14 residues. J gave up 0 bases and V 6 bases, and 4 bases lay outside the gene matches. Each TRB amplification used about 220-500 ng of genomic DNA from blood. The chain uses TRBV12-3 or TRBV12-4 and TRBJ2-7, with 8 positions matching TRBD2. Sequencing input: blood. The TCR originated in a human donor who had recovered from COVID-19. The CDR3 DNA reads as TGTGCCAGCAGCCCGGGGGGGAGCTCCTACGAGCAGTACTTC. Protein sequence: CASSPGGSSYEQYF.